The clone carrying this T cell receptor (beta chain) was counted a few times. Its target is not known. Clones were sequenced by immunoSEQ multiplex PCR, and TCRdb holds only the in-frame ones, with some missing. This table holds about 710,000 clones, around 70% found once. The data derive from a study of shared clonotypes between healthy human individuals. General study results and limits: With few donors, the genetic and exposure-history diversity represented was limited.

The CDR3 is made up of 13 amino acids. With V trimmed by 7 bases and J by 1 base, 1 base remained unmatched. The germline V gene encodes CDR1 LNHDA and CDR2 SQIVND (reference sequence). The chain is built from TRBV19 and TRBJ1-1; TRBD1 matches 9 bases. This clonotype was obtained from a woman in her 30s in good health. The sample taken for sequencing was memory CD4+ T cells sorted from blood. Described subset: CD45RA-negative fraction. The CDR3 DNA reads TGTGCCAGTATGGGACAGGGGAACACTGAAGCTTTCTTT. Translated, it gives CASMGQGNTEAFF.